This T cell receptor beta chain was sequenced in a study of blood T cell repertoires in COVID-19 (dated by TCRdb to about 2020). Regarding the complete study: Collaborator samples came from the United States, Italy and Spain and covered acute and convalescent phases of COVID-19. The material from the prospective study consisted of cDNA or gDNA derived from T cells, B-cell-depleted T cells, or PBMCs. Subjects who had been exposed to COVID-19, were actively infected with it, or had recovered from it provided the deeply sampled blood TCRbeta repertoires that made up the dataset. The repertoires were made available in a free public database intended to serve as a resource for research on the immune response to SARS-CoV-2. The samples were drawn from two sources: the first 160 participants of the ongoing ImmuneRACE study, and 950 to 1,500 subjects contributed by 6 global collaborators. Sample metadata almost always included a de-identified subject ID, COVID-19 status, age in years and sex. Where HLA class I and class II types were available, the types were taken from metadata supplied by the sample provider, not from assay-based typing.

TCRbeta CDR3 regions were amplified from genomic DNA by means of the immunoSEQ Assay, a bias-controlled multiplex PCR. Regarding the original processing steps: The number of nucleated cells in each sample was estimated from the amplification of reference gene primers within the assay. Sequence reads were collapsed and filtered to measure the absolute abundance of every unique TCRbeta CDR3 rearrangement. For each sample, productive Simpson clonality was calculated as the square root of Simpson's diversity index across productive rearrangements. TCRdb took this table from immuneACCESS and kept in-frame rearrangements with V and J called. Such tables lack part of the clones; where checked against another copy, unresolved V genes explain under half of the gap, and the rest is unexplained. The V and J calls and the clone size are those of that table, but D and trimming were determined from the DNA. Within this sample are approximately 240,000 clones, with about nine tenths of them counted one time only. 1.9% of the sample is held by the ten biggest clonotypes.

The paper as a whole reports these results and caveats: The amount of clinical and demographic metadata varied by source and participant and was provided uncurated.

Participants in the prospective study were enrolled through a virtual design, were aged about 18 to 100 years, and lived in about 25 United States geographic areas. In the prospective study, cohorts were assigned on the basis of participant-reported clinical history obtained from a screening survey and a study questionnaire. Recovered participants in ImmuneRACE Cohort 3 were defined by two consecutive negative NP/OP PCR tests, clearance by a healthcare professional, or resolution of symptoms. In the prospective study, mobile phlebotomists collected whole blood, serum and a nasopharyngeal or oropharyngeal swab from each participant. Participants in the prospective study had the option to provide additional blood draws and questionnaires over a roughly 2-month period. Before DNA extraction, prospective study blood samples were shipped either frozen or at room temperature. Spanning cysteine to phenylalanine, the CDR3 consists of 15 amino acids. Only the CDR3 DNA is retained, 45 bases long and in frame from the first base. V is cut back by 1 base and J by 4 bases, with 3 bases in the junction unmatched. The germline V gene gives CDR1 as SGHTA and CDR2 as FQGNSA.

Comments on this clone: The clone's antigen remains unknown. There are no base qualities to consult, and no much larger clone falls within one base. The same CDR3 also results from other DNA sequences found in this sample.

This chain is built from TRBV7-2 and TRBJ2-7; the central 11 bases match TRBD2. The source of this sequence is a woman between 18 and 30 years old who had recovered from COVID-19. Sequenced input: PBMCs or T cells enriched from blood (not recorded which). The nucleotide sequence reads TGTGCCAGCAGCTTAGTAGGGACTAGCGGATACGAGCAGTACTTC. The resulting protein is CASSLVGTSGYEQYF. With the portions outside the CDR3 filled from the reference TRBV7-2 and TRBJ2-7 genes, the complete variable region becomes GAGVSQSPSNKVTEKGKDVELRCDPISGHTALYWYRQSLGQGLEFLIYFQGNSAPDKSGLPSDRFSAERTGGSVSTLTIQRTQQEDSAVYLCASSLVGTSGYEQYFGPGTRLTVT.